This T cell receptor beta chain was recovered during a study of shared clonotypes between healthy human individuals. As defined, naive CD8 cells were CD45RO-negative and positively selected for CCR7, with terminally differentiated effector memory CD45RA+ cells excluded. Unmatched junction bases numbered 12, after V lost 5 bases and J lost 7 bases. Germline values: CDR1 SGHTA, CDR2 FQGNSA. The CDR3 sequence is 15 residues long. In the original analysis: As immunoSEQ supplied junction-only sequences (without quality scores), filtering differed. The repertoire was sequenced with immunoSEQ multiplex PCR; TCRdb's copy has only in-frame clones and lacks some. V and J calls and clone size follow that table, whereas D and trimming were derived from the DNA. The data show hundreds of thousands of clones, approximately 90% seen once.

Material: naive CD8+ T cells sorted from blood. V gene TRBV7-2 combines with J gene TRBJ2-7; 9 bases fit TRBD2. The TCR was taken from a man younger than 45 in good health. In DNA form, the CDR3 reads TGTGCCAGCAGCCTTTCCGGGACTAGCTCACGAGAGCAGTACTTC. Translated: CASSLSGTSSREQYF. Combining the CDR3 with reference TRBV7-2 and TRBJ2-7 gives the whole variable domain GAGVSQSPSNKVTEKGKDVELRCDPISGHTALYWYRQSLGQGLEFLIYFQGNSAPDKSGLPSDRFSAERTGGSVSTLTIQRTQQEDSAVYLCASSLSGTSSREQYFGPGTRLTVT.